A selection of T cell receptor beta chains follows, all from one sample in a study of blood T cell repertoires in COVID-19. TCRdb keeps only in-frame clones here, not all; method: immunoSEQ multiplex PCR. The sample includes tens of thousands of clones, approximately 90% of them seen just once. Material: peripheral blood. The receptors shown here come from a woman aged 60-75 years with active COVID-19. Both conserved end residues are part of each CDR3.

>TRBJ2-7|TRBV28
CASGELTSGRLGEQYF
>TRBJ2-1|TRBV11-3
CASSSRTGEYNEQFF
>TRBJ2-2|TRBV10-2
CASSSVAGEDTGELFF
>TRBJ2-1|TRBV19
CASSIEGSGRGYNEQFF
>TRBJ2-1|TRBV2
CASSDGLLSYNEQFF
>TRBJ2-3|TRBV19
CASSTSGSIITDTQYF
>TRBJ2-7|TRBV7-8
CASSLRQGARGGGGQYF
>TRBJ1-1|TRBV6-6
CASSSPGWEAFF
>TRBJ2-7|TRBV30
CAWSLLGGSYEQYF
>TRBJ2-7|TRBV27
CASSSTPPGSEQYF
>TRBJ2-4|TRBV7-6
CASTRGGLAHF
>TRBJ1-1|TRBV9
CASSVRQGYTEAFF
>TRBJ2-5|TRBV18
CASSPRPTGPGTQETQYF
>TRBJ2-3|TRBV3-1/TRBV3-2
CASSPYGAAGTDTQYF
>TRBJ2-1|TRBV10-1
CASSPNRDEQFF
>TRBJ1-1|TRBV30
CAWVMNTEAFF
>TRBJ1-6|TRBV7-2
CASSSDSNSPLHF
>TRBJ1-2|TRBV5-1
CASSLDSQGAGYGYTF
>TRBJ2-7|TRBV4-1
CASSQVRLAREQYF
>TRBJ2-7|TRBV3-1/TRBV3-2
CASSQAGTGNSEQYF
>TRBJ2-3|TRBV12-5
CASGRSGLAGGADTQYF
>TRBJ2-2|TRBV11-2
CASSPVFAGELFF
>TRBJ2-2|TRBV28
CASGTSGNNGELFF
>TRBJ1-3|TRBV30
CAWSVHENTIYF
>TRBJ2-7|TRBV5-1
CASRTGTGVNEQYF
>TRBJ2-5|TRBV6-5
CASGRTGGLEETQYF
>TRBJ2-7|TRBV30
CAWSEQYEQYF
>TRBJ2-2|TRBV7-8
CASSLPGGSGSGELFF
>TRBJ2-7|TRBV7-2
CASSKVLAGTMGLSEQYF
>TRBJ1-6|TRBV18
CASTRQERSPLHF
>TRBJ2-1|TRBV11-2
CASSATAGTSDSYNEQFF
>TRBJ2-3|TRBV19
CASRGSRADTQYF
>TRBJ1-6|TRBV7-2
CASSLYSSYNSPLHF
>TRBJ1-2|TRBV30
CAWSAYRGRNYGYTF
>TRBJ1-3|TRBV3-1/TRBV3-2
CASSQPYRGELGSGNTIYF
>TRBJ1-5|TRBV21-1
CASSKYDRGDQPQHF
>TRBJ1-1|TRBV2
CASSEDQDYTEAFF
>TRBJ2-3|TRBV11-3
CASSLGTSETDTQYF
>TRBJ2-1|TRBV5-1
CASSFAGARNEQFF
>TRBJ2-3|TRBV15
CATSRGSGRGTDTQYF
>TRBJ2-7|TRBV7-2
CASSFSGRAYEQYF
>TRBJ2-1|TRBV20-1
CSASKSEYEQFF
>TRBJ2-5|TRBV18
CASSPQGVGAGRQTQYF
>TRBJ1-5|TRBV4-2
CASSQTLYQPQHF
>TRBJ2-3|TRBV6-5
CASLGGATDTQYF
>TRBJ2-3|TRBV5-1
CASSLFGLAGGKDTQYF
>TRBJ1-1|TRBV6-2/TRBV6-3
CASSYGQPNTEAFF